This T cell receptor (beta chain) was identified during a study of shared clonotypes between healthy human individuals. Naive-designated CD8 cells lacked CD45RO, were positively enriched for CCR7, and omitted terminally differentiated effector memory CD45RA+ cells. Repertoires were generated with immunoSEQ multiplex PCR, while TCRdb's copy carries only in-frame clones and drops some. The data contain about 2 million clones, about 95% of them singletons. Trimming took off 4 bases at V and 0 bases at J, with 7 bases between the two ends. Per the germline V gene, CDR1 is MNHEY and CDR2 is SVGAGI. The CDR3 covers 13 residues.

The sequencing sample was made of naive CD8+ T cells sorted from blood. This chain uses TRBV6-5 with TRBJ2-7; D uncertain. The receptor was isolated from a man aged 18-30 years in good health. The CDR3 loop is CASSSSSSYEQYF. The CDR3 coding sequence is TGTGCCAGCAGTTCCTCCAGCTCCTACGAGCAGTACTTC.